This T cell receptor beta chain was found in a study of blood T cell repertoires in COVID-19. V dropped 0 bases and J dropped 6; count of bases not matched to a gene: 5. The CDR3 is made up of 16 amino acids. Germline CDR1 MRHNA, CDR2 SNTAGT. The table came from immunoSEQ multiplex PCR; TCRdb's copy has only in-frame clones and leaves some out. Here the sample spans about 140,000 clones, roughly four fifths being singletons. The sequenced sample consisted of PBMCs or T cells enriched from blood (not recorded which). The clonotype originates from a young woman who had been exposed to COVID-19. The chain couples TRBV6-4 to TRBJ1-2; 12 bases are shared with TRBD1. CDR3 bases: TGTGCCAGCAGTGACTCGCCGGGACAGGGGGCGGATGGCTACACCTTC. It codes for CASSDSPGQGADGYTF.